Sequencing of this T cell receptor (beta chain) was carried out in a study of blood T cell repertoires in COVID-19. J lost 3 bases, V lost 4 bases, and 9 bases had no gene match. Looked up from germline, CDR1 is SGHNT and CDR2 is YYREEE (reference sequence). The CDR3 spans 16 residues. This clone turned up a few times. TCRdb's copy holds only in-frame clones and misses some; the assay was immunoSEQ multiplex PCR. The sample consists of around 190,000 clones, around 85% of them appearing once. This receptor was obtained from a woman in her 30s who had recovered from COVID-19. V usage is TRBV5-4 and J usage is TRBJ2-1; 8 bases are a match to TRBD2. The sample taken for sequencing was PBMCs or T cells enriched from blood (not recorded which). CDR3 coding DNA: TGTGCCAGCAGCCCAGCGGGAGAAAGAGTCTACAATGAGCAGTTCTTC. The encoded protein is CASSPAGERVYNEQFF. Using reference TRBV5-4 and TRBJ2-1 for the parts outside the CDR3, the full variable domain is ETGVTQSPTHLIKTRGQQVTLRCSSQSGHNTVSWYQQALGQGPQFIFQYYREEENGRGNFPPRFSGLQFPNYSSELNVNALELDDSALYLCASSPAGERVYNEQFFGPGTRLTVL.